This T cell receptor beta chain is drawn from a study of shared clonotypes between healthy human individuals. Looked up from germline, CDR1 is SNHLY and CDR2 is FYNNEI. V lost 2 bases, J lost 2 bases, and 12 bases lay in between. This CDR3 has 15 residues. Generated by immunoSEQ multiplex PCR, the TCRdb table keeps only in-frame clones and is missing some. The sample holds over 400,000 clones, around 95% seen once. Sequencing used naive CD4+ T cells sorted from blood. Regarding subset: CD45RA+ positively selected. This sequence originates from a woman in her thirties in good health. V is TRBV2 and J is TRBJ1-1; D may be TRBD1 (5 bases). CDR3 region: CASSELGRGNTEAFF. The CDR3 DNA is TGTGCCAGCAGTGAATTAGGGAGGGGAAACACTGAAGCTTTCTTT.